Ten or more counts support the clone carrying this TCR beta chain. This specimen comes from a study of T-cell reconstitution after alpha-beta-depleted transplantation in children. Germline V gene lookup returns CDR1 MNHEY and CDR2 SVGEGT. V lost 6 bases and J 5 bases, leaving 20 bases between the germline ends. This CDR3 has 15 amino acids. Preparation of the TCRbeta library used unique molecular identifiers. TCRdb independently ran MiXCR on the PCR reads; one entry per CDR3 protein. The sample shows about 24,000 distinct CDR3 sequences, about 11% of them seen only once. The gene calls are TRBV6-2 or TRBV6-3 and TRBJ2-7, with unresolved D. This receptor was identified in a human donor who donated a stem cell graft to a child with chronic granulomatous disease. The sequences come from PBMCs from the stem cell graft donor, collected from the stem cell graft. The CDR3 nucleotides are TGTGCCAGCAGCCCGACACCCCAGTTCCGTGACGAGCAGTACTTC. This gives the protein CASSPTPQFRDEQYF.